Following are 11 T cell receptor beta chains from one sample sequenced in a study of cytomegalovirus exposure and HLA in healthy donors. PCR primers comprised 60 Vbeta and 13 Jbeta primers. TCRdb's copy holds only in-frame clones and misses some; the assay was immunoSEQ multiplex PCR. The table records about 120,000 clones, around 79% of them present only once. The sequenced sample was PBMCs. All receptors come from a woman in her thirties or forties in good health and CMV-seronegative.

The rearrangement joins TRBV25-1 to TRBJ1-1, with TRBD1 matching 7 bases. This CDR3 has 15 residues. J was trimmed by 1 base and V by 4 bases; bases with no gene match: 6. Germline CDR1 reads MGHDK; CDR2 reads SYGVNS. CDR3 sequence reads: CASSALGTENTEAFF. CDR3 sequence (DNA): TGTGCCAGCAGTGCCTTGGGGACAGAGAACACTGAAGCTTTCTTT.

Within the sample, this clone is medium-sized. The V gene is TRBV4-1, the J gene TRBJ2-1; 7 nucleotides line up with TRBD2. CDR1 MGHRA and CDR2 YSYEKL come from the germline V gene. V shed 0 bases and J 5 bases; nucleotides not matched to a gene: 13. The CDR3 spans 18 residues. The DNA of the CDR3 is TGCGCCAGCAGCCAAGATCTGGGCGTACAGCGGGAAGACAATGAGCAGTTCTTC. The encoded protein is CASSQDLGVQREDNEQFF.

The rearrangement uses TRBV11-2 and TRBJ2-7; 9 positions agree with TRBD1. V shed 3 bases, J shed 5 bases, and the junction held 5 bases outside the gene matches. CDR3 length: 14 residues. The V gene's germline CDR1 is SGHAT and CDR2 FQNNGV. CDR3 in DNA: TGTGCCAGCAGCTTCCGGGACAGGGACCACGAGCAGTACTTC. It yields the protein CASSFRDRDHEQYF.

This clone occurred a few times. The J gene is TRBJ2-2, the V gene TRBV19; D not resolved. Per germline, CDR1 LNHDA and CDR2 SQIVND (reference sequence). Trimming removed 1 base at V and 1 base at J, with 7 bases between. The CDR3 consists of 15 residues. Written as DNA, the CDR3 is TGTGCCAGTAGTATAGCCAGGATGAACACCGGGGAGCTGTTTTTT. Protein: CASSIARMNTGELFF.

Only one count was recorded for this clone. The chain is built from TRBV7-9 and TRBJ2-1; the match to TRBD2 covers 13 bases. The CDR3 is 15 amino acids. After removal of 3 bases from V and 10 bases from J, the junction contained 6 bases not matched to a gene. Germline loops: CDR1 SEHNR, CDR2 FQNEAQ (reference sequence). CDR3 in amino acids: CASSFGLAGAEEQFF. The CDR3, as DNA: TGTGCCAGCAGCTTTGGACTAGCGGGAGCCGAGGAGCAGTTCTTC. Full variable domain (missing parts from reference TRBV7-9 and TRBJ2-1): DTGVSQNPRHKITKRGQNVTFRCDPISEHNRLYWYRQTLGQGPEFLTYFQNEAQLEKSRLLSDRFSAERPKGSFSTLEIQRTEQGDSAMYLCASSFGLAGAEEQFFGPGTRLTVL.

The rearrangement links TRBV7-9 to TRBJ2-5, with 8 bases matching TRBD1. In germline, CDR1 is SEHNR, CDR2 FQNEAQ (reference sequence). V lost 5 bases, J lost 7 bases, and 9 bases stayed unmatched. CDR3 size: 14 residues. The CDR3 bases are TGTGCCAGCAGCCCTCAGGGGGCGGTGGGGACCCAGTACTTC. Its protein is CASSPQGAVGTQYF.

The chain couples TRBV18 to TRBJ2-7, with D maybe TRBD1 (6 bases). The CDR3 runs to 15 residues. The V gene's germline CDR1 is KGHSH and CDR2 LQKENI. V was trimmed by 1 base and J by 1 base, leaving 11 bases between them. This chain's CDR3 is CASSPRKGESYEQYF. The DNA of the CDR3 is TGTGCCAGCTCACCACGGAAGGGGGAGTCCTACGAGCAGTACTTC.

The chain couples TRBV5-5 to TRBJ2-5, with D perhaps matching TRBD2 (6 bases). In germline, CDR1 is SGHKS, CDR2 YYEKEE (reference sequence). V was shortened by 0 bases and J by 4 bases, with 16 bases between the two germline ends. The length of the CDR3 is 16 residues. This chain's CDR3 is CASSLGGIAGRETQYF. The CDR3 nucleotides read TGTGCCAGCAGCTTGGGCGGGATCGCCGGCCGAGAGACCCAGTACTTC.

The CDR3 DNA is TGTGCCAGCACGGCGGGGGAGACTACAGATACGCAGTATTTT. The encoded protein is CASTAGETTDTQYF. This chain joins TRBV9 and TRBJ2-3, with 7 bases matching TRBD2. The ends lost 6 bases at V and 3 bases at J; junction bases unmatched: 7. Germline V gene lookup returns CDR1 SGDLS and CDR2 YYNGEE. The CDR3 extends over 14 amino acids.

This chain links TRBV7-7 with TRBJ2-1, with TRBD2 identical over 8 bases. Looked up from germline, CDR1 is SSHAT and CDR2 is FNYEAQ (reference sequence). The CDR3 runs 16 residues. Trimming at V came to 6 bases and at J to 2 bases, leaving 9 bases not matched to a gene. The CDR3 sequence: CASSISTSGPYNEQFF. In DNA, the CDR3 is TGTGCCAGCAGTATTAGCACTAGCGGACCCTACAATGAGCAGTTCTTC.

This rearrangement joins TRBV4-3 to TRBJ2-1, with TRBD1 identical over 7 bases. V trimming: 5 bases; J trimming: 6 bases; junction bases outside the gene matches: 10. The germline V gene encodes CDR1 LGHNA and CDR2 YSLEER. The CDR3 has 15 amino acids. The CDR3 nucleotides read TGCGCCAGCAGCGATAGACAGGGTCTCGGCAATGAGCAGTTCTTC. Its protein product is CASSDRQGLGNEQFF.